The clone carrying this T cell receptor (beta chain) was detected once. Its specificity is unknown. These data are taken from a study of cytomegalovirus exposure and HLA in healthy donors. At the level of the study: The roughly 130 validation repertoires used the same platform as the roughly 670 first-cohort repertoires, a later analysis reported. Study outcomes and limitations: Rarity held for most TCR sequences, but there were some public TCRs that occurred in many donors.

The method was immunoSEQ multiplex PCR; TCRdb's version includes in-frame clones alone and lacks a portion of them. The table includes approximately 200,000 clones, around 80% detected once. The V and J ends lost 6 bases and 8 bases respectively, with 25 bases between them. This CDR3 spans 16 amino acids. Germline loops: CDR1 MNHNY, CDR2 SVGAGI (reference sequence). This clonotype was sampled from a woman in her twenties or thirties in good health and CMV-seronegative. Sequencing used PBMCs. The V and J genes are TRBV6-6 and TRBJ1-2, with D possibly being TRBD1 (6 bases). The CDR3 loop is CASSQWHRVGVEGYTF. CDR3 bases: TGTGCCAGCAGCCAATGGCACAGGGTTGGAGTGGAAGGCTACACCTTC.